The clone carrying this T cell receptor (beta chain) has just a few counts. Its antigen is still unknown. This sample is part of a study of T-cell memory formation after mild COVID-19. Study observations and caveats: Some SARS-CoV-2-responding clones were already detected in memory before infection. Balance between CD4 and CD8 was seen in clones contracting day 15 to 85, and a CD4+ lean was seen in later expanders. Clones which contracted sat mainly in CM and EM if CD4+, and in EMRA if CD8+.

TCRdb recomputed calls from the 5' RACE reads with MiXCR, one row per CDR3 protein. Of about 170,000 distinct CDR3 sequences listed, approximately 12% are singletons. The length of the CDR3 is 14 residues. Germline CDR1 is SGHTA and CDR2 is FQGNSA. The trim removed 9 bases at V and 3 bases at J, leaving 3 bases unmatched. The origin of this receptor is a man aged 18 to 35 who had mild COVID-19 (a few samples of this study predate the infection). Cell type and time point are not known. V is TRBV7-2 and J is TRBJ2-5; the match to TRBD2 covers 14 bases. Sequences were obtained from PBMCs or a T cell subset sorted from them (not recorded which). The CDR3 protein is CASAGLAGEETQYF. The CDR3 nucleotides read TGTGCCAGTGCGGGACTAGCGGGAGAAGAGACCCAGTACTTC. The whole variable domain, filled in from reference TRBV7-2 and TRBJ2-5, reads GAGVSQSPSNKVTEKGKDVELRCDPISGHTALYWYRQSLGQGLEFLIYFQGNSAPDKSGLPSDRFSAERTGGSVSTLTIQRTQQEDSAVYLCASAGLAGEETQYFGPGTRLLVL.